This TCR beta chain originates from a study of regulatory T cells in long-lasting Graves disease. Combining iRepertoire HTBI primers with Arm-PCR of CDR3 regions, the authors built TCR beta libraries. One entry per CDR3 protein, called by TCRdb with MiXCR from the multiplex PCR reads. The sample yields about 200,000 distinct CDR3 sequences, approximately 19% seen once. At least ten counts were recorded for this clonotype. The time point is: newly diagnosed GD, antithyroid drugs for less than 3 months. With RNA extracted from PBMCs as input, the TCR library was made. These same data were also listed under a study on T cells in Graves' hyperthyroidism and ophthalmopathy.

The material sequenced was peripheral blood mononuclear cells (PBMCs), taken at new diagnosis, from a patient treated with antithyroid drugs. This receptor was identified in a woman aged 25 to 39 with Graves disease.

The CDR3 sequence is CASSMGQGSYEQYF. In DNA form, the CDR3 reads TGTGCCAGTAGTATGGGACAGGGGAGCTACGAGCAGTACTTC. The V gene is TRBV19, the J gene TRBJ2-7, with 10 bases identical to TRBD1. CDR3 length: 14 amino acids. Losses at the gene ends were 3 bases for V and 3 bases for J; bases not matched to a gene: 2. In germline, CDR1 is LNHDA, CDR2 SQIVND (reference sequence).